The entry that follows covers one TCR beta chain sequence. Its antigen is unknown. Using immunoSEQ multiplex PCR, the repertoire was profiled, and TCRdb retains in-frame clones only, with some absent. The sample gives 700,000 to 950,000 clones, 96% of which show up once; less than 0.25% is in the top ten. Naive CD8 cells were CD45RO-negative, positively selected for CCR7, excluding terminally differentiated effector memory CD45RA+ cells. This record comes from a study of shared clonotypes between healthy human individuals. Trimming shortened V by 3 bases and J by 1 base, and 5 bases separated the two germline ends. The CDR3 length is 13 residues. Germline lookup yields CDR1 LNHDA and CDR2 SQIVND (reference sequence). Study observations and caveats: Non-shared clonotypes displayed generation probabilities falling below those of clonotypes present in all four donors.

The chain uses TRBV19 and TRBJ2-3; D remains ambiguous. The clonotype was recovered from a man aged 30 to 39 in good health. Specimen: naive CD8+ T cells sorted from blood. The CDR3 DNA reads as TGTGCCAGTAGTATTAAGGGCACAGATACGCAGTATTTT. As protein: CASSIKGTDTQYF.